Sequencing of this T cell receptor beta chain was carried out in a study of T cells of healthy individuals. This CDR3 region has 11 residues. Germline loops: CDR1 SEHNR, CDR2 FQNEAQ (reference sequence). Deletions cut 2 bases from V and 10 bases from J, with 8 bases between. TCRdb analysed the 5' RACE reads with MiXCR anew, one entry per CDR3 protein. The data show 40,000 to 45,000 distinct CDR3 sequences, about 4.2% seen once. This clonotype was seen ten or more times. The TCR sequence derives from a human donor in good health. The rearrangement links TRBV7-9 to TRBJ2-5; D call uncertain. Here the CDR3 DNA reads TGTGCCAGCAGCTTACGTGAGGACCAGTACTTC. Protein sequence: CASSLREDQYF.